This TCR beta chain stems from a study of blood T cell repertoires in COVID-19. Study context: Collection of acute and convalescent COVID-19 samples took place in the United States, Italy and Spain. From T cells, B-cell-depleted T cells, or PBMCs came the material, which was cDNA or gDNA.

Recruited during active infection, patients (from Seattle) were subsequently followed longitudinally. CDR3 length equals 14 residues. The J segment lost 1 base and the V segment lost 3 bases, leaving 5 bases of the junction unmatched. Germline V CDR1 and CDR2: DFQATT, SNEGSKA (reference sequence). Profiling relied on immunoSEQ multiplex PCR, and the TCRdb table lists in-frame clones only, not all of them. The sample contains about 160,000 clones, 70% to 90% of which appear only once. The receptor comes from a woman between 50 and 59 years old with COVID-19, enrolled during active disease. The chain combines TRBV20-1 with TRBJ1-1; 7 bases align to TRBD1. Sequencing used peripheral blood. The CDR3 here is CSASRNRGNTEAFF. As DNA, the CDR3 is TGCAGTGCTAGTAGAAACAGGGGGAACACTGAAGCTTTCTTT.